The T cell receptor beta chain described here comes from a study of blood T cell repertoires in COVID-19. Across the study: Whether acute or convalescent, the COVID-19 samples came from the United States, Italy and Spain. T cells, B-cell-depleted T cells, or PBMCs supplied cDNA or gDNA.

Authors' analysis steps: Estimates of nucleated cell counts were drawn from the amplification of reference gene primers. Produced via immunoSEQ multiplex PCR; TCRdb's table is partial and in-frame only. Clone size and the V and J calls come from that table; the DNA yielded D and trimming. The sample lists roughly 250,000 clones; approximately 85% were seen once. The length of the CDR3 is 14 residues. The germline V gene encodes CDR1 MNHNS and CDR2 SASEGT. Trimming pared 0 bases from V and 3 bases from J, leaving 9 bases between. The chain links TRBV6-1 to TRBJ2-7; no firm D call. This receptor was taken from a human donor with COVID-19, enrolled during active disease. The donor label of this sample is uncertain. The sequencing sample was made of peripheral blood. The CDR3 coding sequence is TGTGCCAGCAGTGAAGCCGGCAGACACTACGAGCAGTACTTC. Protein: CASSEAGRHYEQYF.